These T cell receptor beta chains were read from a single sample in a study of OX40 agonist ivuxolimab in advanced cancers. The data were produced by immunoSEQ multiplex PCR, yet TCRdb's version contains in-frame clones alone and is incomplete. This sample has about 35,000 clones, with 80% to 85% found just once. The sequenced sample was CD4+ or CD8+ T cells sorted from blood, obtained in a trial of the OX40 agonist ivuxolimab. The receptors were gathered from an adult with an advanced solid tumor such as melanoma, head and neck, liver or kidney cancer. CDR3s include the opening cysteine and the closing phenylalanine or tryptophan. Fields, in order: V gene, clone size, J gene, D gene, CDR3 protein, CDR3 DNA. The D gene is left open where the match is weak. Not every row has a clone size; where given, it reads once, few, many or a size class.

v_call: TRBV21-1
clone_size: NA
j_call: TRBJ2-7
d_call: NA
cdr3_aa: CASSTYEQYF
cdr3_nt: TGTGCCAGCAGCACCTACGAGCAGTACTTC

v_call: TRBV6-1
clone_size: NA
j_call: TRBJ2-2
d_call: TRBD2
cdr3_aa: CASSEEAGGTGELFF
cdr3_nt: TGTGCCAGCAGTGAAGAGGCGGGAGGGACCGGGGAGCTGTTTTTT

v_call: TRBV27
clone_size: NA
j_call: TRBJ2-7
d_call: TRBD1
cdr3_aa: CASSSRGLSYEQYF
cdr3_nt: TGTGCCAGCAGTTCCAGGGGGTTATCCTACGAGCAGTACTTC

v_call: TRBV7-9
clone_size: NA
j_call: TRBJ1-2
d_call: NA
cdr3_aa: CASSPPGAAYYGYTF
cdr3_nt: TGTGCCAGCAGCCCGCCCGGGGCAGCCTACTATGGCTACACCTTC

v_call: TRBV5-8
clone_size: NA
j_call: TRBJ2-6
d_call: NA
cdr3_aa: CASSTGNSGANVLTF
cdr3_nt: TGTGCCAGCAGCACGGGGAACTCTGGGGCCAACGTCCTGACTTTC

v_call: TRBV9
clone_size: NA
j_call: TRBJ2-5
d_call: NA
cdr3_aa: CASSVSSDQETQYF
cdr3_nt: TGTGCCAGCAGCGTAAGTAGCGACCAAGAGACCCAGTACTTC

v_call: TRBV9
clone_size: NA
j_call: TRBJ2-5
d_call: TRBD2
cdr3_aa: CASSAGTSGGPQETQYF
cdr3_nt: TGTGCCAGCAGCGCCGGGACTAGCGGGGGGCCTCAAGAGACCCAGTACTTC

v_call: TRBV4-1
clone_size: few
j_call: TRBJ1-5
d_call: NA
cdr3_aa: CASSQGVRSNQPQHF
cdr3_nt: TGCGCCAGCAGCCAAGGAGTCAGGAGCAATCAGCCCCAGCATTTT

v_call: TRBV27
clone_size: NA
j_call: TRBJ1-2
d_call: NA
cdr3_aa: CASSLWGGEFLYGYTF
cdr3_nt: TGTGCCAGCAGTTTATGGGGGGGGGAGTTCTTATATGGCTACACCTTC

v_call: TRBV6-1
clone_size: NA
j_call: TRBJ2-7
d_call: NA
cdr3_aa: CASSEGGQGGSYEQYF
cdr3_nt: TGTGCCAGCAGTGAAGGAGGCCAGGGTGGGTCCTACGAGCAGTACTTC

v_call: TRBV11-3
clone_size: NA
j_call: TRBJ2-1
d_call: TRBD2
cdr3_aa: CASSGGLAGVNNEQFF
cdr3_nt: TGTGCCAGCAGCGGAGGACTAGCGGGTGTTAACAATGAGCAGTTCTTC

v_call: TRBV7-9
clone_size: NA
j_call: TRBJ2-5
d_call: NA
cdr3_aa: CASSLIPGETQYF
cdr3_nt: TGTGCCAGCAGCTTAATCCCGGGGGAGACCCAGTACTTC

v_call: TRBV9
clone_size: NA
j_call: TRBJ2-2
d_call: NA
cdr3_aa: CASSPHIGELFF
cdr3_nt: TGTGCCAGCAGCCCTCACATCGGGGAGCTGTTTTTT

v_call: TRBV27
clone_size: NA
j_call: TRBJ1-2
d_call: NA
cdr3_aa: CASSPYWGGQDGYTF
cdr3_nt: TGTGCCAGCAGTCCGTATTGGGGGGGGCAGGATGGCTACACCTTC

v_call: TRBV4-2
clone_size: NA
j_call: TRBJ2-2
d_call: TRBD2
cdr3_aa: CASSQGLAGGTGELFF
cdr3_nt: TGTGCCAGCAGCCAAGGACTAGCGGGAGGGACCGGGGAGCTGTTTTTT

v_call: TRBV7-3
clone_size: NA
j_call: TRBJ2-7
d_call: NA
cdr3_aa: CASSLTGLRDNEQYF
cdr3_nt: TGTGCCAGCAGCTTAACGGGTCTCAGGGACAACGAGCAGTACTTC

v_call: TRBV5-1
clone_size: NA
j_call: TRBJ2-3
d_call: NA
cdr3_aa: CASSYFGSYTDTQYF
cdr3_nt: TGCGCCAGCAGCTACTTTGGGTCCTACACAGATACGCAGTATTTT

v_call: TRBV7-3
clone_size: NA
j_call: TRBJ2-2
d_call: NA
cdr3_aa: CASSLYSGSGSAGELFF
cdr3_nt: TGTGCCAGCAGCTTATATTCGGGTAGCGGCAGCGCCGGGGAGCTGTTTTTT

v_call: TRBV27
clone_size: NA
j_call: TRBJ2-1
d_call: TRBD2
cdr3_aa: CASSSLAGSYNEQFF
cdr3_nt: TGTGCCAGCAGTTCACTAGCGGGATCCTACAATGAGCAGTTCTTC

v_call: TRBV4-1
clone_size: NA
j_call: TRBJ2-1
d_call: TRBD2
cdr3_aa: CASSQGLAGGAVRFF
cdr3_nt: TGCGCCAGCAGCCAAGGACTAGCGGGGGGGGCCGTTCGGTTCTTC

v_call: TRBV5-8
clone_size: NA
j_call: TRBJ1-1
d_call: NA
cdr3_aa: CASSSGYVNTEAFF
cdr3_nt: TGTGCCAGCAGCTCGGGATATGTGAACACTGAAGCTTTCTTT

v_call: TRBV6-1
clone_size: NA
j_call: TRBJ1-2
d_call: TRBD1
cdr3_aa: CASTEGAGPGYGYTF
cdr3_nt: TGTGCCAGCACCGAGGGGGCAGGGCCAGGGTATGGCTACACCTTC

v_call: TRBV7-9
clone_size: NA
j_call: TRBJ2-1
d_call: TRBD1
cdr3_aa: CASSPPGQLYNEQFF
cdr3_nt: TGTGCCAGCAGCCCTCCGGGACAGCTTTACAATGAGCAGTTCTTC

v_call: TRBV19
clone_size: NA
j_call: TRBJ2-1
d_call: TRBD1
cdr3_aa: CASSTTGRDSYYNEQFF
cdr3_nt: TGTGCCAGTAGTACCACCGGCCGGGACAGCTACTACAATGAGCAGTTCTTC

v_call: TRBV5-4
clone_size: once
j_call: TRBJ1-4
d_call: NA
cdr3_aa: CASSRTGTENEKLFF
cdr3_nt: TGTGCCAGCAGCAGAACCGGGACGGAGAATGAAAAACTGTTTTTT

v_call: TRBV5-1
clone_size: NA
j_call: TRBJ2-7
d_call: TRBD1
cdr3_aa: CASSSPGQGAHEQYF
cdr3_nt: TGCGCCAGCAGCTCTCCGGGACAGGGGGCCCACGAGCAGTACTTC

v_call: TRBV19
clone_size: NA
j_call: TRBJ1-4
d_call: TRBD1
cdr3_aa: CASRAVQGADEKLFF
cdr3_nt: TGTGCCAGTAGGGCCGTACAGGGGGCAGATGAAAAACTGTTTTTT